Following are 27 T cell receptor beta chains from one sample sequenced in a study of shared clonotypes between healthy human individuals. Naive CD8 cells were CD45RO-negative, positively selected for CCR7, excluding terminally differentiated effector memory CD45RA+ cells. Here immunoSEQ multiplex PCR was the method, and the copy in TCRdb shows in-frame clones only, minus some. Found here are 2 million or so clones, about 95% of them singletons; the top ten hold about 1.1%. Sequencing was done on a sample of naive CD8+ T cells sorted from blood. These receptors were collected from a man between 18 and 35 years old in good health.

The V and J genes are TRBV5-1 and TRBJ2-3; 10 nucleotides agree with TRBD2. J lost 6 bases, V lost 4 bases, and 8 bases had no gene match. The CDR3 has 15 residues. Germline lookup yields CDR1 SGHRS and CDR2 YFSETQ. CDR3 amino acids: CASSPIPTSGDTQYF. The CDR3 DNA sequence: TGCGCCAGCAGCCCCATTCCGACTAGCGGGGATACGCAGTATTTT. Filled out from reference TRBV5-1 and TRBJ2-3, the complete variable domain reads KAGVTQTPRYLIKTRGQQVTLSCSPISGHRSVSWYQQTPGQGLQFLFEYFSETQRNKGNFPGRFSGRQFSNSRSEMNVSTLELGDSALYLCASSPIPTSGDTQYFGPGTRLTVL.

This chain uses TRBV29-1 with TRBJ2-3; 7 bases fit TRBD2. This CDR3 contains 14 residues. The V gene end was trimmed by 3 bases and the J gene end by 0 bases; junction bases not matched to a gene: 3. CDR1 and CDR2 (germline): SQVTM, ANQGSEA. DNA of the CDR3: TGCAGCGTTGATTTGGGGGGGAGCACAGATACGCAGTATTTT. Translation gives CSVDLGGSTDTQYF.

In the case of this clone: Germline and junction disagree at one end, which may indicate a read error. The chain combines TRBV7-7 with TRBJ2-7, with a tentative D call TRBD1 (5 bases). Germline lookup yields CDR1 SSHAT and CDR2 FNYEAQ (reference sequence). This CDR3 has 14 amino acids. For the CDR3, the DNA is TGTGCTAGCAGCTTAGGCAGGGAAGGATACGAGCAGTACTTC. Its translation: CASSLGREGYEQYF.

The rearrangement links TRBV28 to TRBJ1-5, with D uncertain. CDR3 size: 15 residues. Trimming shortened V by 5 bases and J by 1 base, and 12 bases separated the two germline ends. Germline V gene lookup returns CDR1 MDHEN and CDR2 SYDVKM. The CDR3 sequence is CASSRRQPSNQPQHF. The CDR3 DNA sequence: TGTGCCAGCAGTAGGCGACAACCGAGCAATCAGCCCCAGCATTTT. The whole variable domain, remainder taken from reference TRBV28 and TRBJ1-5, is DVKVTQSSRYLVKRTGEKVFLECVQDMDHENMFWYRQDPGLGLRLIYFSYDVKMKEKGDIPEGYSVSREKKERFSLILESASTNQTSMYLCASSRRQPSNQPQHFGDGTRLSIL.

V is TRBV2 and J is TRBJ2-1, with TRBD1 identical over 10 bases. CDR3 length: 14 amino acids. The ends lost 6 bases at V and 3 bases at J; junction bases unmatched: 2. Germline CDR1 is SNHLY and CDR2 is FYNNEI. DNA of the CDR3: TGTGCCAGCAGCGGGGACAGGGGCTACAATGAGCAGTTCTTC. Its protein product is CASSGDRGYNEQFF.

V is TRBV13 and J is TRBJ2-1; TRBD2 aligns across 9 bases. In germline, CDR1 is PRHDT, CDR2 FYEKMQ (reference sequence). Trimming at V came to 4 bases and at J to 4 bases, leaving 8 bases not matched to a gene. The CDR3 contains 16 residues. This CDR3 reads CASSSLAGEVYNEQFF. CDR3 nucleotides: TGTGCCAGCAGCTCATTAGCGGGAGAAGTGTACAATGAGCAGTTCTTC.

The CDR3 DNA reads TGTGCCAGCAGCTTCGGGACAGCACTCTCCTACGAGCAGTACTTC. Translating gives CASSFGTALSYEQYF. The chain carries TRBV7-8 and TRBJ2-7, with 7 bases lining up with TRBD1. The CDR3 runs to 15 residues. V shed 3 bases and J 0 bases; nucleotides not matched to a gene: 5. Germline assignment: CDR1 SGHVS and CDR2 FQNEAQ.

V usage is TRBV19 and J usage is TRBJ2-1; a weak D match, TRBD2 (6 bases). V shed 6 bases and J shed 5 bases, with 17 bases lying between them. Germline V CDR1 and CDR2: LNHDA, SQIVND (reference sequence). This CDR3 contains 15 residues. The CDR3 here is CASSGGEVLDNEQFF. DNA of the CDR3: TGTGCCAGTAGCGGTGGGGAGGTGTTGGACAATGAGCAGTTCTTC. Full variable domain (remainder filled in from reference TRBV19 and TRBJ2-1): DGGITQSPKYLFRKEGQNVTLSCEQNLNHDAMYWYRQDPGQGLRLIYYSQIVNDFQKGDIAEGYSVSREKKESFPLTVTSAQKNPTAFYLCASSGGEVLDNEQFFGPGTRLTVL.

A single count supports this clone. CDR3 sequence reads: CASSEGENSPLHF. In DNA, the CDR3 is TGTGCCAGCAGTGAAGGTGAAAATTCACCCCTCCACTTT. J is TRBJ1-6 and V is TRBV6-1; D call uncertain. The CDR3 consists of 13 residues. The V and J ends lost 1 base and 7 bases respectively, with 5 bases between them. The germline CDR1 and CDR2 sequences are MNHNS and SASEGT.

The chain employs TRBV30 and TRBJ1-2; D call uncertain. The germline V gene has CDR1 GTSNPN and CDR2 SVGIG (reference sequence). Trimming left V 3 bases short and J 3 bases short, with 17 bases between. The CDR3 is 15 amino acids. DNA for the CDR3: TGTGCCTGGAGGGATTGGAACGAGCAGGACTATGGCTACACCTTC. Translation: CAWRDWNEQDYGYTF.

The chain links TRBV7-9 to TRBJ1-4, with TRBD1 as a possible D gene (5 bases). Germline V gene data show CDR1 as SEHNR and CDR2 as FQNEAQ (reference sequence). The CDR3 sequence is 15 residues long. The V and J ends lost 3 bases and 7 bases respectively, with 15 bases between them. CDR3 sequence: CASSLYGDQPEKLFF. The CDR3 coding sequence is TGTGCCAGCAGCTTGTATGGGGACCAGCCTGAAAAACTGTTTTTT. The full variable domain, completed using reference TRBV7-9 and TRBJ1-4, is DTGVSQNPRHKITKRGQNVTFRCDPISEHNRLYWYRQTLGQGPEFLTYFQNEAQLEKSRLLSDRFSAERPKGSFSTLEIQRTEQGDSAMYLCASSLYGDQPEKLFFGSGTQLSVL.

V is TRBV18 and J is TRBJ2-1, with D unresolved. The germline gives CDR1 KGHSH, CDR2 LQKENI. CDR3 length: 15 residues. V was cut by 6 bases and J by 4 bases, with 16 bases left in between. The DNA for the CDR3 is TGTGCCAGCTCCCAAGGAAGTCTAGGATACAATGAGCAGTTCTTC. This encodes CASSQGSLGYNEQFF.

This rearrangement joins TRBV14 to TRBJ2-3; D is uncertain. CDR3 size: 14 residues. Germline lookup yields CDR1 SGHDN and CDR2 FVKESK. V was trimmed by 1 base and J by 4 bases, leaving 9 bases between them. CDR3 protein: CASSQVALPDTQYF. DNA for the CDR3: TGTGCCAGCAGCCAAGTGGCCCTGCCAGATACGCAGTATTTT.

This sequence joins TRBV28 and TRBJ1-5; D unresolved. The CDR3 has 14 amino acids. The germline gives CDR1 MDHEN, CDR2 SYDVKM. V was shortened by 2 bases and J by 5 bases, with 10 bases between the two germline ends. The CDR3 region is CASSLIAGDQPQHF. Here the CDR3 DNA reads TGTGCCAGCAGTTTAATCGCCGGGGATCAGCCCCAGCATTTT.

To note about this clone: Other DNA sequences within the sample encode an identical CDR3. The chain couples TRBV9 to TRBJ1-2; D gene uncertain. V gave up 0 bases and J gave up 3 bases, with 6 bases separating them. The germline V gene encodes CDR1 SGDLS and CDR2 YYNGEE. The CDR3 spans 13 residues. The CDR3 DNA is TGTGCCAGCAGCGTAGGGGAGGACTATGGCTACACCTTC. Translation gives CASSVGEDYGYTF.

To note about this clone: The identical CDR3 is also encoded by other nucleotide sequences in the sample. The rearrangement uses TRBV7-9 and TRBJ2-1; no clear D gene. Trimming removed 0 bases from V and 5 bases from J, with 5 bases in between. The CDR3 extends over 13 amino acids. Per germline, CDR1 SEHNR and CDR2 FQNEAQ (reference sequence). The CDR3 DNA reads as TGTGCCAGCAGCTTAGCGGGGAACAATGAGCAGTTCTTC. Encoded protein: CASSLAGNNEQFF. The complete variable domain, with remaining parts taken from reference TRBV7-9 and TRBJ2-1, reads DTGVSQNPRHKITKRGQNVTFRCDPISEHNRLYWYRQTLGQGPEFLTYFQNEAQLEKSRLLSDRFSAERPKGSFSTLEIQRTEQGDSAMYLCASSLAGNNEQFFGPGTRLTVL.

The chain combines TRBV29-1 with TRBJ2-7, with TRBD2 identical over 7 bases. V shed 0 bases, J shed 2 bases, and the junction held 7 bases outside the gene matches. The CDR3 is 15 amino acids. CDR1 and CDR2 from the germline V gene are SQVTM and ANQGSEA. This chain's CDR3 is CSVEDLQGGPYEQYF. For the CDR3, the DNA is TGCAGCGTTGAAGATCTGCAGGGAGGGCCCTACGAGCAGTACTTC.

The CDR3 bases are TGTGCCAGCAGACCGCAGGGGGGTAGGGAGACCCAGTACTTC. It specifies CASRPQGGRETQYF. The chain uses TRBV27 and TRBJ2-5; D possibly corresponds to TRBD1 (7 bases). V was clipped by 6 bases and J by 5 bases, with 16 bases between them. Per the germline V gene, CDR1 is MNHEY and CDR2 is SMNVEV (reference sequence). The CDR3 loop spans 14 amino acids.

DNA of the CDR3: TGTGCCAGTAGTAATCCGGGGGGGAATCAGCCCCAGCATTTT. Its translation is CASSNPGGNQPQHF. The chain recombines TRBV19 with TRBJ1-5; D is perhaps TRBD1 (5 bases). The V end was cut by 4 bases, the J end by 4 bases, with 11 bases between. The CDR3 has 14 amino acids. Germline loops: CDR1 LNHDA, CDR2 SQIVND (reference sequence).

The chain links TRBV27 to TRBJ1-2; a possible D gene is TRBD1 (5 bases). Looked up from germline, CDR1 is MNHEY and CDR2 is SMNVEV (reference sequence). This CDR3 is built from 15 residues. The V end was cut by 5 bases, the J end by 4 bases, with 17 bases between. The CDR3 is CASSPALAGSYGYTF. Here the CDR3 DNA reads TGTGCCAGCAGTCCAGCCCTGGCAGGGAGCTATGGCTACACCTTC.

The table lists this clone with a few counts. This chain connects TRBV6-1 to TRBJ2-1; 8 nucleotides line up with TRBD2. The germline V gene has CDR1 MNHNS and CDR2 SASEGT. This CDR3 comprises 14 residues. Trimming removed 8 bases from V and 7 bases from J; junction bases left unmatched: 10. CDR3 sequence (DNA): TGTGCCAGCGGGGGCGGGAGGATTGAGAATGAGCAGTTCTTC. It specifies CASGGGRIENEQFF.

This rearrangement joins TRBV29-1 to TRBJ1-1; the D gene is possibly TRBD1 (5 bases). In germline, CDR1 is SQVTM, CDR2 ANQGSEA. V was shortened by 7 bases and J by 3 bases, with 12 bases between the two germline ends. The CDR3 length is 12 residues. Written as DNA, the CDR3 is TGCAGCGCCCTTGAAGGGGACACTGAAGCTTTCTTT. Protein: CSALEGDTEAFF.

Notes on this clone: Other DNA sequences from this sample encode an identical CDR3 as well. The rearrangement links TRBV30 to TRBJ1-1; D not resolved. CDR3 length equals 12 residues. CDR1 is GTSNPN, CDR2 SVGIG, per germline (reference sequence). V lost 2 bases and J lost 1, with 5 bases in between. As DNA, the CDR3 is TGTGCCTGGAGTCCCAGGAACACTGAAGCTTTCTTT. Translation: CAWSPRNTEAFF.

The chain uses TRBV5-6 and TRBJ2-7, with TRBD1 as a possible D gene (5 bases). V lost 3 bases, J lost 6 bases, and 16 bases lay in between. In germline, CDR1 is SGHDT, CDR2 YYEEEE. The CDR3 is 14 amino acids. This CDR3 reads CASSWGAGTVEQYF. The CDR3 bases are TGTGCCAGCAGCTGGGGCGCAGGCACAGTCGAGCAGTACTTC.

The CDR3 DNA sequence: TGCAGCGTCGGATTACCACCGGGACAGGGTTTTGGTGAGCAGTACTTC. It yields the protein CSVGLPPGQGFGEQYF. This sequence joins TRBV29-1 and TRBJ2-7; 9 positions agree with TRBD1. The V gene end was trimmed by 6 bases and the J gene end by 7 bases; junction bases not matched to a gene: 19. The CDR3 has 16 residues. Germline-derived CDR1 and CDR2 are SQVTM and ANQGSEA.

Remarks on this clone: This same CDR3 is encoded by further DNA sequences in the sample. The gene calls are TRBV5-6 and TRBJ2-7; 7 positions match TRBD2. The CDR3 is 14 amino acids. The junction had 2 bases not matched to a gene; V was cut back by 0 bases and J by 2 bases. CDR1 and CDR2 (germline): SGHDT, YYEEEE. CDR3 sequence reads: CASSLALAAYEQYF. In DNA, the CDR3 is TGTGCCAGCAGCTTGGCCCTAGCGGCCTACGAGCAGTACTTC.

The rearrangement links TRBV28 to TRBJ2-5, with 10 bases aligning to TRBD2. V lost 6 bases, J lost 5 bases, and 9 bases stayed unmatched. The germline CDR1 and CDR2 sequences are MDHEN and SYDVKM. The CDR3 has 15 residues. The CDR3, as DNA: TGTGCCAGCAGCCTACCGGGACTAGCGACGGAGACCCAGTACTTC. This codes for CASSLPGLATETQYF.